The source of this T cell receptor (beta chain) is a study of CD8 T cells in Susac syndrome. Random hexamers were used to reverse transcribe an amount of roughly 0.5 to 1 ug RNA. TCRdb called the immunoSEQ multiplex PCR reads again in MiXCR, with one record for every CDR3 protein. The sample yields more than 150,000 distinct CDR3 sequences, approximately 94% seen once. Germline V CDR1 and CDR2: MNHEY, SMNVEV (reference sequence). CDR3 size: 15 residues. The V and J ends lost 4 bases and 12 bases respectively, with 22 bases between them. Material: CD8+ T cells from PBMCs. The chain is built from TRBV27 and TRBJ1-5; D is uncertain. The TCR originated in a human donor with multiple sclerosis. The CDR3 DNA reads TGTGCCAGCAGTTCTATCCCCCTCACAAGGGAATACCAGCATTTT. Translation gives CASSSIPLTREYQHF.